This is a list of T cell receptor beta chains from one sample in a study of chemoradiotherapy in HPV16-positive cancers. The method was immunoSEQ multiplex PCR; TCRdb's version includes in-frame clones alone and lacks a portion of them. The table includes approximately 12,000 clones, around 85% detected once. This sample was taken from a patient who underwent chemoradiotherapy. The receptors here all came from a human donor with HPV-associated anogenital cancer. Each CDR3 is given with its conserved first and last residue. D genes are given only for firm matches.

TRBJ1-3 | TRBV6-1 | TRBD1 | CASQEQGATGNTIYF | TGTGCCAGCCAGGAACAGGGGGCGACTGGAAACACCATATATTTT
TRBJ1-2 | TRBV30 | TRBD1 | CAWVVWGQGNGYTF | TGTGCCTGGGTCGTTTGGGGACAGGGGAATGGCTACACCTTC
TRBJ2-3 | TRBV7-7 | - | CASSLSGADTQYF | TGTGCTAGCAGCCTATCAGGGGCAGATACGCAGTATTTT
TRBJ1-1 | TRBV29-1 | - | CSVGLGTEAFF | TGCAGCGTTGGGTTGGGGACTGAAGCTTTCTTT
TRBJ2-3 | TRBV7-9 | - | CASSSVVNTDTQYF | TGTGCCAGCAGCTCGGTGGTGAACACAGATACGCAGTATTTT
TRBJ2-3 | TRBV5-5 | - | CASSFRGMDRLTDTQYF | TGTGCCAGCAGCTTTAGAGGAATGGATCGACTCACAGATACGCAGTATTTT
TRBJ1-4 | TRBV12-5 | - | CASGRPSWEGEKLFF | TGTGCTAGTGGTCGCCCCTCGTGGGAGGGAGAAAAACTGTTTTTT
TRBJ1-4 | TRBV7-9 | TRBD1 | CASTVPGQGDLLNEKLFF | TGTGCCAGCACCGTCCCGGGACAGGGAGACCTTCTTAATGAAAAACTGTTTTTT
TRBJ1-5 | TRBV28 | - | CASNRDTNQPQHF | TGTGCCAGCAATAGGGACACAAATCAGCCCCAGCATTTT
TRBJ1-4 | TRBV6-5 | - | CASSYSGDHEKLFF | TGTGCCAGCAGTTACTCGGGAGACCATGAAAAACTGTTTTTT
TRBJ2-2 | TRBV11-3 | - | CASSNRNTGELFF | TGTGCCAGCTCAAACAGGAACACCGGGGAGCTGTTTTTT
TRBJ1-4 | TRBV19 | - | CASSSLGRGDEKLFF | TGTGCCAGTAGTTCCCTAGGGAGAGGGGATGAAAAACTGTTTTTT
TRBJ2-7 | TRBV25-1 | - | CASSERTDLEQYF | TGTGCCAGCAGTGAACGGACAGACCTTGAGCAGTACTTC
TRBJ1-1 | TRBV7-2 | - | CASSFSENTEAFF | TGTGCCAGCAGCTTTTCAGAGAACACTGAAGCTTTCTTT
TRBJ2-7 | TRBV18 | TRBD2 | CASSPGTSAREQYF | TGTGCCAGCTCACCCGGGACTAGCGCACGGGAGCAGTACTTC
TRBJ2-5 | TRBV7-6 | - | CASSSGQQQETQYF | TGTGCCAGCAGCTCCGGACAGCAGCAAGAGACCCAGTACTTC
TRBJ1-2 | TRBV28 | TRBD1 | CASRGGQGLNYGYTF | TGTGCCAGCAGGGGGGGACAGGGCCTTAACTATGGCTACACCTTC
TRBJ2-3 | TRBV15 | TRBD2 | CATSRGSGGPDTQYF | TGTGCCACCAGCAGAGGTAGCGGGGGGCCGGATACGCAGTATTTT
TRBJ1-4 | TRBV5-6 | - | CASSGRGGEKLFF | TGTGCCAGCAGCGGAAGGGGGGGAGAAAAACTGTTTTTT
TRBJ2-7 | TRBV7-3 | TRBD2 | CASSPELAGGPRYF | TGTGCCAGCAGCCCCGAACTAGCGGGGGGGCCTCGGTACTTC
TRBJ2-3 | TRBV19 | TRBD2 | CASSKTSGVGDTQYF | TGTGCCAGTAGTAAAACTAGCGGGGTGGGAGATACGCAGTATTTT
TRBJ1-1 | TRBV30 | - | CAWRGGERNTEAFF | TGTGCCTGGAGAGGGGGGGAGCGGAACACTGAAGCTTTCTTT
TRBJ1-5 | TRBV30 | - | CAWSLPGQGQPQHF | TGTGCCTGGAGCCTTCCGGGACAAGGTCAGCCCCAGCATTTT